This TCR beta chain was documented in a study of identical twins. From germline, CDR1 is SGHAT and CDR2 FQNNGV. This CDR3 is 13 amino acids long. Note on this clonotype: One end of the junction fails to match germline, which may point to a read error.

TCRdb ran MiXCR on the 5' RACE reads and lists one entry per CDR3 protein. This repertoire shows hundreds of thousands of distinct CDR3 sequences, about 12% found once; its top ten account for 1.5% to 2%. These data also formed part of another study, on yellow fever vaccine responses in identical twins.

J is TRBJ2-1 and V is TRBV11-2; possible D gene TRBD2, 5 bases. The sequencing input was PBMCs. The sequence came from a woman younger than 30 in good health. CDR3 DNA sequence: TGTGCCAGCAGCTTAGGAGGGCTGTTTGCTCAGTGCTTC. As protein: CASSLGGLFAQCF.